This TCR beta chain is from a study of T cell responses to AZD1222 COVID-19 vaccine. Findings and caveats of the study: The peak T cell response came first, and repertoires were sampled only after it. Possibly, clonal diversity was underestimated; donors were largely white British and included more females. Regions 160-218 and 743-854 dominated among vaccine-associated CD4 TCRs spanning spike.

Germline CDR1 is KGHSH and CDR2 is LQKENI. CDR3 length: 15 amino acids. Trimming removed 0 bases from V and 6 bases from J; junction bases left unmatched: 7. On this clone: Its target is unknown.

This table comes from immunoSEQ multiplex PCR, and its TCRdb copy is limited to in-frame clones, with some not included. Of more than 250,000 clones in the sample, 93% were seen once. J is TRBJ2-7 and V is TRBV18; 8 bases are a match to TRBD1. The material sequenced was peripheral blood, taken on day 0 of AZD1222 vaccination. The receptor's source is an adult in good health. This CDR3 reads CASSPPSQGASEQYF. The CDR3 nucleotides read TGTGCCAGCTCACCACCGTCTCAGGGGGCTAGCGAGCAGTACTTC.